This record looks at one TCR beta chain sequence and its context. cDNA reverse transcribed from extracted RNA served as the sequencing template. Assay: immunoSEQ multiplex PCR; the TCRdb copy retains only in-frame clones and omits some. The data contain around 98,000 clones, roughly 47% of them singletons. These data originate in a study of CD8+ T cells in alopecia areata. Germline V gives CDR1 MDHEN, CDR2 SYDVKM. CDR3 size: 13 residues. The ends lost 6 bases at V and 2 bases at J; junction bases unmatched: 3. The rearrangement joins TRBV28 to TRBJ2-7; 8 nucleotides match TRBD1. The sequenced sample consisted of CD4+ T cells sorted from blood. The sequence was collected from a human donor with alopecia areata. The CDR3: CASSGDRTYEQYF. The CDR3 region has the DNA TGTGCCAGCAGCGGGGACAGGACCTACGAGCAGTACTTC.